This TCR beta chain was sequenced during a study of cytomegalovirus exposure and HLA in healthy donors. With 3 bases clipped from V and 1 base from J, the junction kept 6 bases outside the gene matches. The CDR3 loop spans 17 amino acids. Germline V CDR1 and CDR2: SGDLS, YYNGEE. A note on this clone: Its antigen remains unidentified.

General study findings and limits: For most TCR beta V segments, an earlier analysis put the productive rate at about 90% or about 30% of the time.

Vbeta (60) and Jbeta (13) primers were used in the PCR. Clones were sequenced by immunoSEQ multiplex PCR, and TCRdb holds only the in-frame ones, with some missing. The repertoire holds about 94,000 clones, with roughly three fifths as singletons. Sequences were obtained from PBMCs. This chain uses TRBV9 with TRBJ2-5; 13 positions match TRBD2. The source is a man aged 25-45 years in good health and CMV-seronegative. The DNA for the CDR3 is TGTGCCAGCAGCGCAAGGGGGACTAGCGGGATCCAAGAGACCCAGTACTTC. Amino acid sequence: CASSARGTSGIQETQYF.